The subject of this entry is one T cell receptor (beta chain). These data belong to a study of blood T cell repertoires in COVID-19. The CDR3 covers 15 residues. V gave up 4 bases and J gave up 0 bases, with 10 bases separating them. Germline CDR1 reads MNHEY; CDR2 reads SVGAGI. In the source study's methods: Quantification of nucleated cells was approximated via reference gene primer amplification. TCRdb keeps only in-frame clones here, not all; method: immunoSEQ multiplex PCR. V, J and clone size are taken as reported in that table, and D and trimming were inferred from the DNA itself. The repertoire includes over 250,000 clones, 88% of them detected once, and under 0.95% sits in the top ten.

This sequence was found in a woman aged 25 to 39 with acute or convalescent COVID-19. The specimen was peripheral blood. The V gene is TRBV6-5, the J gene TRBJ1-5; D uncertain. CDR3 region: CASSFRLNSNQPQHF. For the CDR3, the DNA is TGTGCCAGCAGTTTCCGGTTAAATAGCAATCAGCCCCAGCATTTT.